Listed here are 3 T cell receptor beta chains from one sample, sequenced in a study of neurological immune-mediated disorders. This sample's time point: longitudinal time-point 1 (baseline). One entry per CDR3 protein, called by TCRdb with MiXCR from the 5' RACE reads. This repertoire shows approximately 70,000 distinct CDR3 sequences, roughly 10% found once; its top ten account for more than 9%. Sequences were obtained from PBMCs. Every receptor here comes from a man younger than 40 in good health.

A remark on this clonotype: At one end, the junction sequence differs from germline, possibly due to a read error. J is TRBJ1-6 and V is TRBV2; D perhaps matches TRBD1 (5 bases). The CDR3 spans 14 residues. Per germline, CDR1 SNHLY and CDR2 FYNNEI. This CDR3 is CASSELRQNSPIHF. The CDR3 bases are TGTGCCAGCAGTGAATTGAGACAGAATTCACCCATCCACTTT.

This clonotype occurred many times. The rearrangement joins TRBV5-1 to TRBJ2-1, with 7 bases identical to TRBD1. J gave up 8 bases and V 5 bases, and 7 bases lay outside the gene matches. CDR3 size: 13 residues. Looked up from germline, CDR1 is SGHRS and CDR2 is YFSETQ. CDR3 sequence: CASRDAGTDEQFF. The CDR3 DNA sequence: TGCGCCAGCAGAGACGCCGGGACAGATGAGCAGTTCTTC.

This clonotype turned up a few times. This chain joins TRBV7-2 and TRBJ2-5, with D possibly TRBD2 on 5 matching bases. Trimming pared 5 bases from V and 0 bases from J, leaving 13 bases between. The V gene's germline CDR1 is SGHTA and CDR2 FQGNSA. The CDR3 has 15 residues. The CDR3 sequence is CASSQETGYQETQYF. The CDR3 nucleotides are TGTGCCAGCAGCCAGGAGACGGGATACCAAGAGACCCAGTACTTC.